What follows are 27 T cell receptor beta chains derived from one specimen sequenced in a study of T cells in tumors after PD-1 blockade. Noted time point: first of two pre-therapy site-matched biopsies roughly two months apart. TCRdb's table, derived via immunoSEQ multiplex PCR, lists solely in-frame clones and lacks some. The sample holds about 4,200 clones, roughly 75% seen once. The sequences come from tumor tissue, collected before anti-PD-1 treatment. These receptor sequences come from a human donor with basal cell carcinoma.

The chain is built from TRBV5-1 and TRBJ2-7, with 7 bases aligning to TRBD1. V lost 0 bases and J lost 7; bases outside the gene matches: 10. The CDR3 sequence is 15 residues long. From germline, CDR1 is SGHRS and CDR2 YFSETQ. CDR3 amino acids: CASSLVGTDYEEQYF. CDR3 in DNA: TGCGCCAGCAGCTTGGTTGGGACAGACTACGAGGAGCAGTACTTC.

This chain connects TRBV28 to TRBJ2-1, with 8 bases aligning to TRBD2. With 1 base clipped from V and 7 bases from J, the junction kept 12 bases outside the gene matches. The germline V gene has CDR1 MDHEN and CDR2 SYDVKM. CDR3 length equals 17 residues. CDR3 region: CASSLFGGGPQRNEQFF. CDR3 DNA: TGTGCCAGCAGTTTATTCGGGGGGGGCCCCCAGAGGAATGAGCAGTTCTTC.

By share, this clone ranks as large. The chain links TRBV14 to TRBJ2-1; D possibly corresponds to TRBD1 (6 bases). V was shortened by 2 bases and J by 9 bases, with 8 bases between the two germline ends. This CDR3 contains 12 residues. Germline CDR1 reads SGHDN; CDR2 reads FVKESK. As DNA, the CDR3 is TGTGCCAGCAGCCAAAGGGGGAGTGAGCAGTTCTTC. Amino acids: CASSQRGSEQFF.

The chain employs TRBV2 and TRBJ1-2; 9 positions agree with TRBD1. This CDR3 is 12 amino acids long. The J segment lost 9 bases and the V segment lost 6 bases, leaving 5 bases of the junction unmatched. The germline V gene has CDR1 SNHLY and CDR2 FYNNEI. CDR3 residues: CASRGQGGSYTF. The DNA for the CDR3 is TGTGCCAGCAGGGGACAGGGTGGTAGCTACACCTTC.

V and J are TRBV5-6 and TRBJ2-5; D is ambiguous. This CDR3 region has 15 residues. Germline V gene lookup returns CDR1 SGHDT and CDR2 YYEEEE. V was clipped by 1 base and J by 5 bases, with 15 bases between them. CDR3 nucleotides: TGTGCCAGCAGCTTGAGCGTACGGATCTCCGAGACCCAGTACTTC. As protein: CASSLSVRISETQYF.

The V call is TRBV3-1 (or the pseudogene TRBV3-2), the J call TRBJ2-5, with 10 bases that match TRBD2. The CDR3 length is 15 residues. In germline, CDR1 is LGHDT, CDR2 YNNKEL (reference sequence). Trimming removed 1 base from V and 4 bases from J; junction bases left unmatched: 3. The CDR3 is CASSQVAGGRETQYF. CDR3 DNA sequence: TGTGCCAGCAGCCAAGTAGCGGGGGGCCGAGAGACCCAGTACTTC.

In this sample, this clone turned up a few times. The CDR3 DNA sequence: TGCGCCAGCAGCTTGGACAGGGCGGTAGATACGCAGTATTTT. Protein: CASSLDRAVDTQYF. This chain connects TRBV5-1 to TRBJ2-3, with TRBD1 as a possible D gene (6 bases). The CDR3 length is 14 residues. The V gene lost 0 bases and the J gene lost 5 bases, with 10 bases spanning the gap. Germline values: CDR1 SGHRS, CDR2 YFSETQ.

V is TRBV21-1 and J is TRBJ2-2; the table's D call, TRBD2, has no DNA check behind it. TRBV21-1 constitutes a pseudogene. This CDR3 comprises 16 residues. As DNA, the CDR3 is TGTGCCAGCAGCAAGCCCGCCAGCGAGGGCCCCGGGGAGCTGTTTTTT. Residues: CASSKPASEGPGELFF.

This rearrangement joins TRBV18 to TRBJ2-7; D may correspond to TRBD1 or TRBD2 (5 bases each). Trimming pared 2 bases from V and 3 bases from J, leaving 11 bases between. Germline loops: CDR1 KGHSH, CDR2 LQKENI. CDR3 length equals 14 residues. The CDR3 here is CASSPGGVIYEQYF. The CDR3 DNA follows: TGTGCCAGCTCACCAGGGGGAGTAATCTACGAGCAGTACTTC.

This sequence joins TRBV7-2 and TRBJ2-1; 8 bases agree with TRBD2. Trimming at V came to 2 bases and at J to 6 bases, leaving 9 bases not matched to a gene. The germline V gene has CDR1 SGHTA and CDR2 FQGNSA. The CDR3 length is 16 residues. The CDR3 reads CASSLLPTSGLNEQFF. The CDR3 DNA sequence: TGTGCCAGCAGCTTATTGCCCACTAGCGGTCTCAATGAGCAGTTCTTC. Full variable domain (missing parts from reference TRBV7-2 and TRBJ2-1): GAGVSQSPSNKVTEKGKDVELRCDPISGHTALYWYRQSLGQGLEFLIYFQGNSAPDKSGLPSDRFSAERTGGSVSTLTIQRTQQEDSAVYLCASSLLPTSGLNEQFFGPGTRLTVL.

J is TRBJ2-7 and V is TRBV5-6; 7 nucleotides agree with TRBD1. Per germline, CDR1 SGHDT and CDR2 YYEEEE. The CDR3 has 11 amino acids. Unmatched junction bases numbered 4, after V lost 4 bases and J lost 9 bases. CDR3 region: CASSKDRTQYF. CDR3 DNA sequence: TGTGCCAGCAGCAAGGACAGGACGCAGTACTTC.

J is TRBJ2-1 and V is TRBV5-1, with D unclear. Germline V gene data show CDR1 as SGHRS and CDR2 as YFSETQ. V lost 2 bases and J 0 bases, leaving 9 bases between the germline ends. CDR3 length: 15 residues. The CDR3 DNA follows: TGCGCCAGCAGCTTAGCTCCAAGCTCCTACAATGAGCAGTTCTTC. Translating it yields CASSLAPSSYNEQFF. The complete variable domain, with remaining parts taken from reference TRBV5-1 and TRBJ2-1, reads KAGVTQTPRYLIKTRGQQVTLSCSPISGHRSVSWYQQTPGQGLQFLFEYFSETQRNKGNFPGRFSGRQFSNSRSEMNVSTLELGDSALYLCASSLAPSSYNEQFFGPGTRLTVL.

The chain combines TRBV24-1 with TRBJ2-1; tentatively, D is TRBD1 (5 bases). The CDR3 has 13 amino acids. Trimming took off 1 base at V and 7 bases at J, with 7 bases between the two ends. CDR1 and CDR2 from the germline V gene are KGHDR and SFDVKD. DNA for the CDR3: TGTGCCACCAGTGATTTCCAGGGAAATGAGCAGTTCTTC. It yields the protein CATSDFQGNEQFF.

This clone is large in the sample. The chain employs TRBV6-5 and TRBJ2-1; a possible D gene is TRBD1 (7 bases). Germline values: CDR1 MNHEY, CDR2 SVGAGI. The CDR3 covers 14 residues. Between the trimmed V and J ends, which lost 1 base and 9 bases, there was a span of 13 bases. In DNA, the CDR3 is TGTGCCAGCAGTTACTATGGACAGGAGGGTGAGCAGTTCTTC. It encodes CASSYYGQEGEQFF.

This sequence joins TRBV2 and TRBJ2-7, with a weak D call TRBD1 (6 bases). Germline CDR1 reads SNHLY; CDR2 reads FYNNEI. This CDR3 region has 14 residues. The V gene lost 7 bases and the J gene lost 1 base, with 14 bases spanning the gap. The CDR3 DNA reads as TGTGCCAGCAAACCCCGGACAGATTCCTACGAGCAGTACTTC. It specifies CASKPRTDSYEQYF.

V is TRBV6-6 and J is TRBJ2-3; the D gene is possibly TRBD1 (5 bases). The V and J ends lost 5 bases and 0 bases respectively, with 30 bases between them. CDR3 length: 21 amino acids. Per germline, CDR1 MNHNY and CDR2 SVGAGI (reference sequence). CDR3 nucleotides: TGTGCCAGCAGTCCCAGGCCCGTAACGGACAAACCTTCCCCTAGCACAGATACGCAGTATTTT. This translates into CASSPRPVTDKPSPSTDTQYF.

The chain uses TRBV6-4 and TRBJ2-1, with 7 bases matching TRBD1. CDR1 is MRHNA and CDR2 is SNTAGT in the germline V gene. The CDR3 consists of 17 residues. J lost 4 bases, V lost 0 bases, and 9 bases had no gene match. The CDR3 loop reads CASSDSLRQGVYNEQFF. The CDR3 bases are TGTGCCAGCAGTGACTCGCTAAGGCAGGGGGTTTACAATGAGCAGTTCTTC.

The gene calls are TRBV6-4 and TRBJ2-3; TRBD2 matches at 10 bases. The CDR3 length is 15 residues. V was pared by 0 bases and J by 8 bases, with 5 bases of the junction left unmatched. CDR1 is MRHNA and CDR2 is SNTAGT in the germline V gene. Here the CDR3 DNA reads TGTGCCAGCAGTGACTCTGCTAGCGGGGGTAGTACGCAGTATTTT. It is translated as CASSDSASGGSTQYF.

This chain connects TRBV27 to TRBJ2-5; weak D call: TRBD1 (6 bases). The V gene lost 5 bases and the J gene lost 7 bases, with 17 bases spanning the gap. The CDR3 covers 14 residues. The V gene's germline CDR1 is MNHEY and CDR2 SMNVEV (reference sequence). For the CDR3, the DNA is TGTGCCAGCAGTGGGGACACTGGGTCTGGGACCCAGTACTTC. This gives the protein CASSGDTGSGTQYF.

This clone was seen once. This chain uses TRBV5-1 with TRBJ1-6; possible D gene TRBD1, 6 bases. CDR1 is SGHRS, CDR2 YFSETQ, per germline. V gave up 4 bases and J gave up 3 bases, with 17 bases separating them. CDR3 length: 17 amino acids. The CDR3: CASSPVDSRYYNSPLHF. As DNA, the CDR3 is TGCGCCAGCAGCCCGGTGGACAGCAGATACTATAATTCACCCCTCCACTTT.

This clone appeared a few times. The J gene is TRBJ2-7, the V gene TRBV7-9, with D unclear. Trimming took off 5 bases at V and 3 bases at J, with 11 bases between the two ends. Germline V lookup: CDR1 SEHNR, CDR2 FQNEAQ (reference sequence). This CDR3 has 13 residues. The CDR3 region has the DNA TGTGCCAGCAGCCCCCCTTTGGGCTACGAGCAGTACTTC. Translation gives CASSPPLGYEQYF.

The CDR3 DNA follows: TGTGCCAGCAGTTACAGGACTAGCGGGGGGGCCCGTGAGCAGTTCTTC. As protein: CASSYRTSGGAREQFF. The gene calls are TRBV6-5 and TRBJ2-1; 15 bases map to TRBD2. V gave up 2 bases and J gave up 9 bases; unmatched junction bases: 5. The germline CDR1 and CDR2 sequences are MNHEY and SVGAGI. CDR3 length: 16 residues.

The chain has TRBV5-1 and TRBJ1-1, with a weak D call TRBD1 (6 bases). Trimming took 4 bases from V and 1 from J, leaving 11 bases between them. Germline V gives CDR1 SGHRS, CDR2 YFSETQ. The CDR3 is 14 amino acids. The CDR3 DNA follows: TGCGCCAGCAGCAACGGACAGCCGAACACTGAAGCTTTCTTT. The encoded protein is CASSNGQPNTEAFF.

This clone was seen a handful of times. This sequence joins TRBV21-1 and TRBJ2-6; the table calls TRBD1, which could not be checked here. TRBV21-1 is a documented pseudogene. The CDR3 sequence is 14 residues long. The CDR3 bases are TGTGCCAGCAGACGTGGGGCGAGGGCCAACGTCCTGACTTTC. Its protein is CASRRGARANVLTF.

The chain is built from TRBV29-1 and TRBJ2-1, with TRBD2 identical over 13 bases. The CDR3 totals 13 residues. J lost 6 bases, V lost 7 bases, and 3 bases had no gene match. CDR1 is SQVTM, CDR2 ANQGSEA, per germline. CDR3 sequence reads: CSGRTSGGNEQFF. In DNA, the CDR3 is TGCAGCGGAAGGACTAGCGGGGGCAATGAGCAGTTCTTC.

The chain carries TRBV7-2 and TRBJ1-6; 10 bases align to TRBD1. CDR1 and CDR2 from the germline V gene are SGHTA and FQGNSA. After removal of 7 bases from V and 4 bases from J, the junction contained 4 bases not matched to a gene. This CDR3 is 15 amino acids long. The CDR3: CASNSGQGYNSPLHF. As DNA, the CDR3 is TGTGCCAGCAACTCGGGACAGGGGTATAATTCACCCCTCCACTTT.

This chain joins TRBV2 and TRBJ2-2; possible D gene TRBD1, 5 bases. CDR3 length equals 15 residues. Trimming left V 5 bases short and J 0 bases short, with 10 bases between. The germline V gene has CDR1 SNHLY and CDR2 FYNNEI. This CDR3 is CASSSRQTNTGELFF. The CDR3 DNA reads TGTGCCAGCAGTAGCCGACAGACGAACACCGGGGAGCTGTTTTTT.